This T cell receptor (beta chain) is drawn from a study of T-cell memory formation after mild COVID-19 (dated by TCRdb to about 2021). General notes on the study: TCR sequence clusters from the two donors were largely donor specific. T-cell clones expanding and contracting after mild COVID-19 in two donors were tracked by longitudinal TCRalpha and TCRbeta repertoire sequencing. The cohort was made up of two young adult volunteers, one female and one male, who were previously healthy.

V lost 1 base and J lost 8 bases; the stretch between them is 8 bases long. The CDR3 runs 13 residues from the cysteine to the phenylalanine. Only the CDR3 part of the read is kept: 39 bases, read in frame from the first base. CDR1 and CDR2, per the germline V gene, are SGHVS and FNYEAQ. PBMCs were isolated by Ficoll-Paque density gradient centrifugation. This clonotype has a handful of counts. It lacks a known antigen. The input lacks base qualities; no much larger clone sits a single base away. The data were produced on an Illumina NovaSeq 6000. Using 5'RACE with constant-segment primers, TCRalpha and TCRbeta cDNA libraries were constructed, with sample barcodes and unique molecular identifiers added in the process. RNA was extracted from every sample with Trizol reagent. Amplification of the libraries took two PCR steps, and the second step added a second sample barcode plus Illumina TruSeq adapters. Sequencing of the libraries was done on an Illumina NovaSeq, producing 2 x 150 bp paired-end reads. The authors' pipeline ran thus. Demultiplexing of reads and collapsing into UMI-guided consensus sequences were performed with migec v1.2.7. With mixcr v2.1.11, UMI consensuses were aligned to TRA and TRB V and J templates and assembled into clonotypes. Clonotypes were classified as expanded or contracted when called significant by both edgeR and NoisET, with noise models trained on biological replicates. For edgeR calls, the cutoffs were a false discovery rate-adjusted p below 0.01 and a log2 fold-change threshold of 1. As an exploratory analysis of dynamics, max-normalized trajectories of the 1000 most abundant clonotypes were examined with PCA combined with hierarchical clustering. The CD4 or CD8 phenotype of responding clones was assigned using the separately sequenced CD4+ and CD8+ repertoires. The public sequencing data were trimmed at Q25 with fastp and processed into clonotypes with MiXCR by TCRdb, which kept only in-frame beta chains. Identical CDR3 proteins give one entry, which carries the most common genes and DNA. These V and J calls derive from TCRdb rather than the authors' analysis. This sample is represented by around 300,000 distinct CDR3 sequences; roughly 15% of them were singletons. 22% of the sample is taken by the ten largest.

General findings and caveats noted by the study authors: Contracting CD4+ clones appeared mostly in the CM and EM memory subsets, whereas CD8+ clones were enriched in EMRA. The study covered only two mild cases, and larger cohorts including severe cases with pre-infection samples were considered necessary. Clones that contracted from day 15 to 85 showed balanced CD4/CD8 phenotypes, whereas a second wave of clones that expanded from day 15 to 37 leaned towards CD4+. SARS-CoV-2 specificity of the second-wave clones peaking on day 37 was not confirmed. The detection of some responding clones in pre-infection memory suggests that pre-existing cross-reactive memory T cells joined the SARS-CoV-2 response.

The sequence came from a man aged 18 to 30 who had mild COVID-19 (a few samples of this study predate the infection). The sample titles of this study are shuffled in the database, so cell type and time point are left out; the donor was told from shared clones. The chain is encoded by TRBV7-6 joined to TRBJ2-2; confidence is insufficient to name the D gene. Sequenced input: PBMCs or a T cell subset sorted from them (not recorded which). Here the CDR3 is given as CASSLVATGELFF. In nucleotides, the sequence is TGTGCCAGCAGCTTAGTTGCGACAGGGGAGCTGTTTTTT.